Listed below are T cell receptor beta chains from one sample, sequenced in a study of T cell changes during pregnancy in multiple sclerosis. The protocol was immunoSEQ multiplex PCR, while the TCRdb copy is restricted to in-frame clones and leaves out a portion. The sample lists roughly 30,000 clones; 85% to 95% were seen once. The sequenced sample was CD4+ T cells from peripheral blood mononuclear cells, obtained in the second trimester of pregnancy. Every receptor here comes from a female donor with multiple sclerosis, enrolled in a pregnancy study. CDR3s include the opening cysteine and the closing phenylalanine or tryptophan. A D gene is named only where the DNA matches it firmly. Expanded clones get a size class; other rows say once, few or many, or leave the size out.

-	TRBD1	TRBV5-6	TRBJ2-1	CASSRPTGDPYNEQFF	TGTGCCAGCAGCCGACCGACAGGGGACCCCTACAATGAGCAGTTCTTC
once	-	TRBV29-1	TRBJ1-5	CSVHTGDSNQPQHF	TGCAGCGTTCATACCGGAGATAGCAATCAGCCCCAGCATTTT
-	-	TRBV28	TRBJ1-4	CASSSPAATNEKLFF	TGTGCCAGCAGTTCTCCAGCGGCAACTAATGAAAAACTGTTTTTT
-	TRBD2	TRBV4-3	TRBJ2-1	CASSQLSGRASYNEQFF	TGCGCCAGCAGCCAACTTAGCGGGAGGGCCTCCTACAATGAGCAGTTCTTC
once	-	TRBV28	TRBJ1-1	CASSSPTASYGAFF	TGTGCCAGCAGTTCCCCGACTGCCTCTTATGGAGCTTTCTTT
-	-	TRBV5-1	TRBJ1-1	CASSLSPIGGTEAFF	TGCGCCAGCAGCCTATCCCCAATTGGCGGCACTGAAGCTTTCTTT
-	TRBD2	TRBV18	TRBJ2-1	CASSPRRESLNEQFF	TGTGCCAGCTCACCACGGCGGGAGAGCCTCAATGAGCAGTTCTTC
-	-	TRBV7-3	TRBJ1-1	CASSLQGNTEAFF	TGTGCCAGCAGCTTACAGGGGAACACTGAAGCTTTCTTT
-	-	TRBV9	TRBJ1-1	CASSAGGTEAFF	TGTGCCAGCAGCGCCGGGGGTACTGAAGCTTTCTTT
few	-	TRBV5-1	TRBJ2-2	CASSLEGTGELFF	TGCGCCAGCAGCTTGGAGGGGACCGGGGAGCTGTTTTTT
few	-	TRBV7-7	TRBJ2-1	CASSLAPNSPEQFF	TGTGCCAGCAGCTTAGCCCCAAACAGCCCCGAGCAGTTCTTC
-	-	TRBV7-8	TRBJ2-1	CASSPRTVSAEQFF	TGTGCCAGCAGCCCGCGGACAGTATCGGCTGAGCAGTTCTTC
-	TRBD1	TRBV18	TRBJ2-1	CASSLLTGNNEQFF	TGTGCCAGCTCACTACTGACAGGGAATAATGAGCAGTTCTTC
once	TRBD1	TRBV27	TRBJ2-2	CASSSTGLTGELFF	TGTGCCAGCAGTTCGACAGGGCTTACCGGGGAGCTGTTTTTT
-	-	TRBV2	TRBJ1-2	CASSEPSRGNYGYTF	TGTGCCAGCAGTGAACCGAGCAGAGGGAACTATGGCTACACCTTC
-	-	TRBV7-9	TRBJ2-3	CASSLASVMMGPDTQYF	TGTGCCAGCAGCTTAGCGAGTGTCATGATGGGCCCAGATACGCAGTATTTT
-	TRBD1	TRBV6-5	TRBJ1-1	CASRSTGIEAFF	TGTGCCAGCAGATCGACAGGGATTGAAGCTTTCTTT
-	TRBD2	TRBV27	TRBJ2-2	CASSLGWGGTGELFF	TGTGCCAGCAGTTTAGGGTGGGGGGGCACCGGGGAGCTGTTTTTT
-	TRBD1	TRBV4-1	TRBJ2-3	CASSQEIMGTGRISTDTQYF	TGCGCCAGCAGCCAAGAGATTATGGGGACAGGGAGAATTAGCACAGATACGCAGTATTTT
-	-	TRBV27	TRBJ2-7	CASSLKSGVSYEQYF	TGTGCCAGCAGTTTGAAGTCAGGCGTCTCCTACGAGCAGTACTTC
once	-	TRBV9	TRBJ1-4	CASSAGGQGNEKLFF	TGTGCCAGCAGCGCCGGGGGGCAGGGTAATGAAAAACTGTTTTTT
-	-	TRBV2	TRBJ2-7	CASTEGWNYEQYF	TGTGCCAGCACCGAGGGCTGGAACTACGAGCAGTACTTC
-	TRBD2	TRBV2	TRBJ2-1	CASSRYSGRASNEQFF	TGTGCCAGCAGTCGTTATAGCGGGAGGGCATCCAATGAGCAGTTCTTC
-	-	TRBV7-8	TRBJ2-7	CASSLGTHYEQYF	TGTGCCAGCAGCTTAGGGACTCACTACGAGCAGTACTTC
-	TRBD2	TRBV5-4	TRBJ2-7	CASSSGTSGMGQYF	TGTGCCAGCAGCTCTGGGACTAGCGGGATGGGGCAGTACTTC
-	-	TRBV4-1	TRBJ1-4	CASSQVLTGSEKLFF	TGCGCCAGCAGCCAAGTCCTTACGGGTAGTGAAAAACTGTTTTTT
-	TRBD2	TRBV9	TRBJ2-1	CASRRREDSNEQFF	TGTGCCAGCAGAAGGCGGGAGGACTCCAATGAGCAGTTCTTC
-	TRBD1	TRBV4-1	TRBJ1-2	CASSQDRVGFYGYTF	TGCGCCAGCAGCCAGGACAGGGTGGGATTCTATGGCTACACCTTC